One and the same sample provided the 3 T cell receptor beta chains below, sequenced in a study of blood T cell repertoires in COVID-19. Sequencing used immunoSEQ multiplex PCR; TCRdb keeps in-frame clones, though not all of them. The sample has 350,000 or so clones, less than 90% seen once. The sequenced material came from PBMCs or T cells enriched from blood (not recorded which). Source of these receptors: a woman aged 25 to 45 who had recovered from COVID-19.

The chain joins TRBV3-1 (or the pseudogene TRBV3-2) to TRBJ2-7; 8 bases are shared with TRBD1. The J segment lost 4 bases and the V segment lost 2 bases, leaving 10 bases of the junction unmatched. The CDR3 contains 16 residues. Germline V lookup: CDR1 LGHDT, CDR2 YNNKEL (reference sequence). As DNA, the CDR3 is TGTGCCAGCAGCCAACTCCCGGGACAGGCAAAGTACGAGCAGTACTTC. It encodes CASSQLPGQAKYEQYF.

DNA for the CDR3: TGTGCCAGCAGCGTAGGGAGGGGTGGGCAAGATACGCAGTATTTT. The encoded protein is CASSVGRGGQDTQYF. The genes are TRBV9 and TRBJ2-3, with a tentative D call TRBD2 (6 bases). The CDR3 loop spans 15 amino acids. Trimming took off 0 bases at V and 5 bases at J, with 13 bases between the two ends. CDR1 and CDR2 from the germline V gene are SGDLS and YYNGEE.

This clone has only one observation. V is TRBV9 and J is TRBJ2-7, with a weak D call TRBD2 (5 bases). The CDR3 has 12 amino acids. With 0 bases removed from V and 5 bases from J, the gap between germline ends came to 6 bases. Germline assignment: CDR1 SGDLS and CDR2 YYNGEE. CDR3 in DNA: TGTGCCAGCAGCGTAGGAGGGAACGAGCAGTACTTC. Its translation: CASSVGGNEQYF. Full variable domain (outside the CDR3, taken from reference TRBV9 and TRBJ2-7): DSGVTQTPKHLITATGQRVTLRCSPRSGDLSVYWYQQSLDQGLQFLIQYYNGEERAKGNILERFSAQQFPDLHSELNLSSLELGDSALYFCASSVGGNEQYFGPGTRLTVT.